A single sample gave rise to the 16 T cell receptor beta chains below, sequenced in a study of blood T cell repertoires in COVID-19. The assay was immunoSEQ multiplex PCR, and TCRdb's table has in-frame clones only and misses some. The sample contains about 89,000 clones, about 80% of which appear only once. Input material: peripheral blood. These receptors were obtained from a human donor in a cohort sampled during active COVID-19.

This clone was counted only a few times. The chain has TRBV10-1 and TRBJ2-7; 9 nucleotides match TRBD2. The CDR3 consists of 15 residues. Trimming took 5 bases from V and 6 from J; bases not matched to a gene: 11. In germline, CDR1 is WNHNN, CDR2 SYGVQD (reference sequence). CDR3 amino acids: CASSLLAGPLGEQYF. The CDR3 DNA follows: TGCGCCAGCAGTCTTCTAGCGGGGCCCCTGGGCGAGCAGTACTTC.

This clone was observed a single time. The V call is TRBV5-1, the J call TRBJ2-7, with 8 bases identical to TRBD2. Losses at the gene ends were 0 bases for V and 1 base for J; bases not matched to a gene: 6. The germline V gene encodes CDR1 SGHRS and CDR2 YFSETQ. This CDR3 comprises 16 residues. The CDR3 bases are TGCGCCAGCAGCTTGGTCGCTAGCGGGCTTTCCTACGAGCAGTACTTC. It encodes CASSLVASGLSYEQYF.

The chain joins TRBV2 to TRBJ1-6; possible D gene TRBD1, 6 bases. The CDR3 length is 14 residues. Germline V CDR1 and CDR2: SNHLY, FYNNEI. V lost 2 bases and J lost 10, with 12 bases in between. The CDR3 loop reads CASSEWAGVSPLHF. In DNA form, the CDR3 reads TGTGCCAGCAGTGAATGGGCAGGGGTGTCACCCCTCCACTTT.

V gene TRBV2 combines with J gene TRBJ2-7, with D tentatively TRBD1 (5 bases). Germline loops: CDR1 SNHLY, CDR2 FYNNEI. The V end lost 5 bases, the J end lost 5 bases, and 13 bases lay between the germline ends. This CDR3 has 13 amino acids. CDR3 sequence reads: CASSPQGYHEQYF. DNA for the CDR3: TGTGCCAGCAGTCCGCAGGGATACCACGAGCAGTACTTC.

As for this clone: Distinct nucleotide sequences in the sample also encode this CDR3. The genes are TRBV7-3 and TRBJ2-1, with 9 bases matching TRBD2. After removal of 3 bases from V and 1 base from J, the junction contained 1 base not matched to a gene. Germline V gene data show CDR1 as SGHTA and CDR2 as FQGTGA. The CDR3 spans 15 residues. In nucleotides, the CDR3 is TGTGCCAGCAGCTTTAGCGGGAGTTCCTACAATGAGCAGTTCTTC. Residues: CASSFSGSSYNEQFF. Variable domain in full (rest from reference TRBV7-3 and TRBJ2-1): GAGVSQTPSNKVTEKGKYVELRCDPISGHTALYWYRQSLGQGPEFLIYFQGTGAADDSGLPNDRFFAVRPEGSVSTLKIQRTERGDSAVYLCASSFSGSSYNEQFFGPGTRLTVL.

The rearrangement uses TRBV27 and TRBJ2-7, with D uncertain. V lost 6 bases to trimming and J lost 0 bases, with 6 bases between them. This CDR3 has 12 amino acids. Germline CDR1 MNHEY, CDR2 SMNVEV (reference sequence). Written as DNA, the CDR3 is TGTGCCAGCAGGACAACCTCCTACGAGCAGTACTTC. Its translation: CASRTTSYEQYF.

The V call is TRBV10-3, the J call TRBJ1-4; 10 bases are a match to TRBD1. Germline trimming cut 11 bases from V and 5 bases from J; bases unmatched to any gene: 11. CDR3 length: 15 amino acids. Germline V CDR1 and CDR2: ENHRY, SYGVKD. The CDR3 protein is CASGQGDTQNEKLFF. As DNA, the CDR3 is TGTGCCTCAGGACAGGGGGACACTCAGAATGAAAAACTGTTTTTT.

In its sample, this clone was seen a few times. The V gene is TRBV15, the J gene TRBJ1-2; maybe TRBD1 (5 bases). V was pared by 1 base and J by 3 bases, with 6 bases between. CDR1 and CDR2 from the germline V gene are LNHNV and YYDKDF (reference sequence). There are 13 residues in the CDR3. In nucleotides, the CDR3 is TGTGCCACCAGCAGAGGACAGTACTATGGCTACACCTTC. This codes for CATSRGQYYGYTF.

The chain employs TRBV6-5 and TRBJ2-5; D possibly corresponds to TRBD1 (6 bases). V gave up 2 bases and J gave up 9 bases, with 19 bases separating them. Germline-derived CDR1 and CDR2 are MNHEY and SVGAGI. The CDR3 is 15 residues long. The CDR3 spells CASSYTAGAGKAQYF. The CDR3 DNA reads as TGTGCCAGCAGTTACACAGCAGGGGCCGGTAAGGCCCAGTACTTC.

J is TRBJ1-6 and V is TRBV27, with TRBD1 matching over 7 bases. Trimming removed 5 bases from V and 8 bases from J; junction bases left unmatched: 12. The CDR3 has 16 residues. Germline loops: CDR1 MNHEY, CDR2 SMNVEV (reference sequence). As DNA, the CDR3 is TGTGCCAGCAGTAAACGAACCGGGACAGCATATTCACCCCTCCACTTT. As protein: CASSKRTGTAYSPLHF.

The chain carries TRBV2 and TRBJ2-1, with 8 bases lining up with TRBD2. The CDR3 contains 14 residues. Germline V gene lookup returns CDR1 SNHLY and CDR2 FYNNEI. V shed 4 bases, J shed 9 bases, and the junction held 8 bases outside the gene matches. This CDR3 is CASSGTGLGLEQFF. The CDR3 coding sequence is TGTGCCAGCAGTGGGACGGGACTAGGGCTTGAGCAGTTCTTC.

V and J are TRBV28 and TRBJ2-7; possibly TRBD1 for D (6 bases). Per the germline V gene, CDR1 is MDHEN and CDR2 is SYDVKM. CDR3 size: 15 residues. Trimming stripped 8 bases from V and 0 bases from J, with 17 bases between. CDR3 region: CASRTGTLYSYEQYF. The CDR3 DNA reads as TGTGCCAGCCGAACCGGGACACTTTACTCCTACGAGCAGTACTTC. Using reference TRBV28 and TRBJ2-7 for the parts outside the CDR3, the full variable domain is DVKVTQSSRYLVKRTGEKVFLECVQDMDHENMFWYRQDPGLGLRLIYFSYDVKMKEKGDIPEGYSVSREKKERFSLILESASTNQTSMYLCASRTGTLYSYEQYFGPGTRLTVT.

The rearrangement links TRBV19 to TRBJ2-1; 9 bases agree with TRBD2. This CDR3 is 14 amino acids long. Germline V gives CDR1 LNHDA, CDR2 SQIVND (reference sequence). The ends lost 4 bases at V and 6 bases at J; junction bases unmatched: 4. CDR3: CASSRVAGANEQFF. CDR3 bases: TGTGCCAGTAGTAGGGTAGCGGGAGCCAATGAGCAGTTCTTC.

The chain links TRBV24-1 to TRBJ1-2; D call uncertain. Germline CDR1 reads KGHDR; CDR2 reads SFDVKD. Trimming shortened V by 3 bases and J by 8 bases, and 9 bases separated the two germline ends. There are 12 residues in the CDR3. The CDR3 nucleotides read TGTGCCACCAGTGATCCGGGATGGGGCTACACCTTC. Translated, it gives CATSDPGWGYTF.

The chain couples TRBV28 to TRBJ1-2; D is ambiguous. The germline gives CDR1 MDHEN, CDR2 SYDVKM. The CDR3 loop spans 16 amino acids. V gave up 6 bases and J gave up 4 bases, with 21 bases separating them. CDR3 region: CASSPPATNPVYGYTF. The CDR3 coding sequence is TGTGCCAGCAGCCCGCCCGCGACAAACCCTGTCTATGGCTACACCTTC.

This clone was recorded once. The J gene is TRBJ2-1, the V gene TRBV28; TRBD1 might be the D (5 bases). The CDR3 has 12 residues. Germline V gives CDR1 MDHEN, CDR2 SYDVKM. The V end was cut by 5 bases, the J end by 7 bases, with 9 bases between. This CDR3 reads CASSRGRNEQFF. Here the CDR3 DNA reads TGTGCCAGCAGTAGGGGCAGGAATGAGCAGTTCTTC.